The 24 T cell receptor beta chains in this list originate from one sample, sequenced in a study of blood T cell repertoires in COVID-19. Clones were sequenced by immunoSEQ multiplex PCR, and TCRdb holds only the in-frame ones, with some missing. In the table there are some 180,000 clones, under 80% of which are singletons. The sample consisted of peripheral blood. The receptors here all came from a man aged 50 or older who had recovered from COVID-19.

CDR3 sequence reads: CAWSGTSGLEQYF. CDR3 bases: TGTGCCTGGAGTGGGACTAGCGGGCTGGAGCAGTACTTC. The genes are TRBV30 and TRBJ2-7; 11 positions agree with TRBD2. The CDR3 covers 13 residues. The germline gives CDR1 GTSNPN, CDR2 SVGIG (reference sequence). The ends lost 1 base at V and 7 bases at J; junction bases unmatched: 3.

This clone appeared a few times. The chain carries TRBV7-6 and TRBJ2-7; TRBD1 agrees at 7 bases. CDR1 and CDR2 from the germline V gene are SGHVS and FNYEAQ. With 1 base clipped from V and 2 bases from J, the junction kept 5 bases outside the gene matches. This CDR3 is built from 15 residues. As DNA, the CDR3 is TGTGCCAGCAGCTTAGGGGCAGGGGGTACCTACGAGCAGTACTTC. This translates into CASSLGAGGTYEQYF.

The rearrangement links TRBV10-3 to TRBJ2-3, with 9 positions matching TRBD1. Looked up from germline, CDR1 is ENHRY and CDR2 is SYGVKD. With V trimmed by 6 bases and J by 2 bases, 12 bases remained unmatched. This CDR3 contains 17 residues. This chain's CDR3 is CAIRVGQGKISTDTQYF. The CDR3 DNA sequence: TGTGCCATCAGGGTAGGACAGGGGAAAATCTCCACAGATACGCAGTATTTT.

This rearrangement joins TRBV21-1 to TRBJ2-5; the D call TRBD1 from the table was never checked on the DNA. TRBV21-1 is a recognized pseudogene. The CDR3 sequence is 15 residues long. The CDR3 sequence: CASSKVQGAGETQYF. CDR3 sequence (DNA): TGTGCCAGCAGCAAGGTACAGGGGGCTGGTGAGACCCAGTACTTC.

This rearrangement joins TRBV6-6 to TRBJ1-5; no definite D call. The CDR3 contains 14 residues. V lost 7 bases and J lost 1, with 11 bases in between. Germline CDR1 and CDR2: MNHNY and SVGAGI (reference sequence). The CDR3 sequence is CASKEGGSNQPQHF. For the CDR3, the DNA is TGTGCCAGCAAAGAGGGAGGGAGCAATCAGCCCCAGCATTTT.

On this clone itself: A read error may produce the germline difference seen at one junction end. The rearrangement joins TRBV2 to TRBJ1-4, with 10 nucleotides matching TRBD1. The CDR3 extends over 14 amino acids. Germline values: CDR1 SNHLY, CDR2 FYNNEI. In nucleotides, the CDR3 is TGTGCCAGCAGTCATCGACAGGGGGCTCTCCTGGAGACTTTT. Its protein product is CASSHRQGALLETF. Together with reference TRBV2 and TRBJ1-4, the CDR3 gives the full variable domain: EPEVTQTPSHQVTQMGQEVILRCVPISNHLYFYWYRQILGQKVEFLVSFYNNEISEKSEIFDDQFSVERPDGSNFTLKIRSTKLEDSAMYFCASSHRQGALLETFGSGTQLSVL.

This chain links TRBV29-1 with TRBJ1-6, with D possibly being TRBD1 (5 bases). Per the germline V gene, CDR1 is SQVTM and CDR2 is ANQGSEA. The CDR3 is 13 residues long. Between the trimmed V and J ends, which lost 7 bases and 9 bases, there was a span of 16 bases. This CDR3 is CSARDSEGSPLHF. The CDR3 DNA sequence: TGCAGCGCCCGGGACTCTGAGGGTTCACCCCTCCACTTT.

The chain carries TRBV7-9 and TRBJ2-2, with a possible D match to TRBD2 (6 bases). The germline V gene has CDR1 SEHNR and CDR2 FQNEAQ (reference sequence). CDR3 length equals 16 residues. Deletions cut 4 bases from V and 0 bases from J, with 12 bases between. The CDR3 bases are TGTGCCAGCAGCTCCCCCGGGACTTCGAACACCGGGGAGCTGTTTTTT. Protein product: CASSSPGTSNTGELFF. The full variable domain, rest sourced from reference TRBV7-9 and TRBJ2-2, is DTGVSQNPRHKITKRGQNVTFRCDPISEHNRLYWYRQTLGQGPEFLTYFQNEAQLEKSRLLSDRFSAERPKGSFSTLEIQRTEQGDSAMYLCASSSPGTSNTGELFFGEGSRLTVL.

The CDR3 DNA follows: TGTGCCAGCAGTTTGACAGGGATGTCCGCCCGCACAGATACGCAGTATTTT. It specifies CASSLTGMSARTDTQYF. The chain carries TRBV27 and TRBJ2-3; TRBD1 agrees at 7 bases. V was clipped by 3 bases and J by 1 base; unmatched bases: 10. The germline V gene has CDR1 MNHEY and CDR2 SMNVEV (reference sequence). The CDR3 runs to 17 residues.

V gene TRBV2 combines with J gene TRBJ2-7, with 10 nucleotides matching TRBD1. The CDR3 has 14 amino acids. Losses at the gene ends were 5 bases for V and 3 bases for J; bases not matched to a gene: 4. Germline values: CDR1 SNHLY, CDR2 FYNNEI. As DNA, the CDR3 is TGTGCCAGCAGTCGGACAGGGGGAAACTACGAGCAGTACTTC. Residues: CASSRTGGNYEQYF. Variable domain in full (rest from reference TRBV2 and TRBJ2-7): EPEVTQTPSHQVTQMGQEVILRCVPISNHLYFYWYRQILGQKVEFLVSFYNNEISEKSEIFDDQFSVERPDGSNFTLKIRSTKLEDSAMYFCASSRTGGNYEQYFGPGTRLTVT.

This clone was detected a few times. V gene TRBV29-1 combines with J gene TRBJ2-7; 7 nucleotides agree with TRBD1. The germline CDR1 and CDR2 sequences are SQVTM and ANQGSEA. Trimming took 4 bases from V and 4 from J; bases not matched to a gene: 10. The CDR3 is 14 residues long. Here the CDR3 DNA reads TGCAGCGTTGCTTCGGCAGGGGGATTTTACGAGCAGTACTTC. Translating it yields CSVASAGGFYEQYF.

The genes are TRBV7-6 and TRBJ1-3; D gene unclear. CDR1 is SGHVS and CDR2 is FNYEAQ in the germline V gene. This CDR3 contains 17 residues. The V gene lost 4 bases and the J gene lost 3 bases, with 19 bases spanning the gap. CDR3 in amino acids: CASSSYRTLLSGNTIYF. CDR3 DNA sequence: TGTGCCAGCAGCTCATACCGGACTCTCCTGAGTGGAAACACCATATATTTT.

The V call is TRBV29-1, the J call TRBJ2-3; D ambiguous. CDR1 is SQVTM, CDR2 ANQGSEA, per germline. Trimming shortened V by 0 bases and J by 4 bases, and 8 bases separated the two germline ends. CDR3 length: 13 residues. In DNA, the CDR3 is TGCAGCGTTGAAGATCCCACAGCAGATACGCAGTATTTT. Translation: CSVEDPTADTQYF.

The sample holds one count of this clone. The chain couples TRBV2 to TRBJ2-7; the D is unclear. V shed 7 bases and J shed 3 bases, with 16 bases lying between them. CDR1 is SNHLY, CDR2 FYNNEI, per germline. This CDR3 comprises 14 residues. The CDR3 loop is CASNHRYRGYEQYF. CDR3 coding DNA: TGTGCCAGCAATCATCGCTACCGAGGCTACGAGCAGTACTTC.

The V gene is TRBV2, the J gene TRBJ1-5, with TRBD1 identical over 8 bases. The V segment lost 5 bases and the J segment 1 base; nucleotides outside the gene matches: 4. The CDR3 consists of 15 residues. The germline V gene encodes CDR1 SNHLY and CDR2 FYNNEI. CDR3: CASSTQGESNQPQHF. Written as DNA, the CDR3 is TGTGCCAGCAGTACACAGGGGGAGAGCAATCAGCCCCAGCATTTT.

CDR3 loop: CASSQGWWRGTGELFF. The DNA for the CDR3 is TGCGCCAGCAGCCAAGGTTGGTGGAGGGGCACCGGGGAGCTGTTTTTT. The chain carries TRBV4-1 and TRBJ2-2, with TRBD2 as a possible D gene (6 bases). The CDR3 has 16 amino acids. Germline loops: CDR1 MGHRA, CDR2 YSYEKL. V lost 1 base, J lost 4 bases, and 13 bases lay in between.

V gene TRBV2 combines with J gene TRBJ1-3; 9 bases match TRBD1. Germline CDR1 reads SNHLY; CDR2 reads FYNNEI. J was trimmed by 4 bases and V by 9 bases; bases with no gene match: 7. CDR3 length equals 14 residues. The CDR3 spells CARGTGTGGNTIYF. CDR3 sequence (DNA): TGTGCCAGAGGAACCGGGACAGGGGGAAACACCATATATTTT.

The rearrangement joins TRBV28 to TRBJ1-2; 10 positions agree with TRBD1. The germline CDR1 and CDR2 sequences are MDHEN and SYDVKM. Losses at the gene ends were 2 bases for V and 8 bases for J; bases not matched to a gene: 8. This CDR3 region has 15 residues. CDR3 region: CASSLPGTGARGYTF. The CDR3 coding sequence is TGTGCCAGCAGTTTACCCGGGACAGGGGCTCGAGGCTACACCTTC.

The chain recombines TRBV7-9 with TRBJ1-6, with D possibly TRBD1 on 6 matching bases. Germline V lookup: CDR1 SEHNR, CDR2 FQNEAQ (reference sequence). This CDR3 spans 15 amino acids. Trimming stripped 5 bases from V and 5 bases from J, with 13 bases between. The CDR3 loop is CASSPPQGNNSPLHF. In DNA, the CDR3 is TGTGCCAGCAGCCCTCCCCAGGGGAATAATTCACCCCTCCACTTT.

The chain carries TRBV28 and TRBJ1-1, with a possible D match to TRBD1 (6 bases). The CDR3 is 14 residues long. V was pared by 6 bases and J by 6 bases, with 17 bases between. Germline V CDR1 and CDR2: MDHEN, SYDVKM. The CDR3 is CASRHDRLGPEAFF. For the CDR3, the DNA is TGTGCCAGCAGACACGACAGGCTAGGGCCTGAAGCTTTCTTT.

CDR3 coding DNA: TGCAGTGCTAGTTCTAGCGGTAACACCGGGGAGCTGTTTTTT. Its protein product is CSASSSGNTGELFF. J is TRBJ2-2 and V is TRBV20-1; 7 bases fit TRBD2. The germline V gene encodes CDR1 DFQATT and CDR2 SNEGSKA (reference sequence). CDR3 size: 14 residues. The V segment lost 3 bases and the J segment 2 bases; nucleotides outside the gene matches: 3.

The rearrangement joins TRBV5-4 to TRBJ2-1, with 9 nucleotides matching TRBD2. Trimming cost V 2 bases and J 7 bases; bases outside gene matches: 4. Germline V gene data show CDR1 as SGHNT and CDR2 as YYREEE (reference sequence). The CDR3 contains 14 residues. CDR3 sequence: CASSFAGGPNEQFF. The DNA of the CDR3 is TGTGCCAGCAGCTTTGCGGGAGGGCCGAATGAGCAGTTCTTC.

V and J are TRBV5-1 and TRBJ2-1; perhaps TRBD2 as D (6 bases). The germline V gene encodes CDR1 SGHRS and CDR2 YFSETQ. V lost 1 base and J 0 bases, leaving 11 bases between the germline ends. The CDR3 has 16 amino acids. The CDR3 region is CASSLNRDSSYNEQFF. As DNA, the CDR3 is TGCGCCAGCAGCTTGAATCGGGACTCCTCCTACAATGAGCAGTTCTTC.

This chain links TRBV10-3 with TRBJ2-1; TRBD2 aligns across 13 bases. The CDR3 totals 18 residues. J lost 5 bases, V lost 8 bases, and 15 bases had no gene match. Germline V CDR1 and CDR2: ENHRY, SYGVKD. CDR3 region: CAISRSGETSGRNNEQFF. The CDR3 bases are TGTGCCATCTCCCGCTCCGGGGAGACTAGCGGGAGGAACAATGAGCAGTTCTTC.